These 14 T cell receptor beta chains originate from one sample sequenced in a study of blood T cell repertoires in COVID-19. Repertoires were generated with immunoSEQ multiplex PCR, while TCRdb's copy carries only in-frame clones and drops some. The data contain just over 40,000 clones, around 85% of them seen just once; the ten biggest clones take up 2.6%. The sequencing input was peripheral blood. These TCRs come from a woman aged 60 to 75 with acute or convalescent COVID-19.

This clone was observed a single time. As DNA, the CDR3 is TGTGCCAGCTCAGCCGGGACAGAGACGCAAGAGACCCAGTACTTC. Residues: CASSAGTETQETQYF. V and J are TRBV18 and TRBJ2-5; 7 nucleotides agree with TRBD1. V lost 5 bases to trimming and J lost 2 bases; unmatched junction nucleotides: 8. The CDR3 length is 15 residues. Per germline, CDR1 KGHSH and CDR2 LQKENI.

The V gene is TRBV6-5, the J gene TRBJ1-2, with 9 bases that match TRBD1. The J segment lost 4 bases and the V segment lost 7 bases, leaving 10 bases of the junction unmatched. The CDR3 contains 15 residues. Germline CDR1 is MNHEY and CDR2 is SVGAGI. Written as DNA, the CDR3 is TGTGCCAGCATCGAGCCCGGGACAGGGTTCTATGGCTACACCTTC. Protein product: CASIEPGTGFYGYTF.

The chain uses TRBV6-1 and TRBJ2-1, with TRBD1 matching 7 bases. This CDR3 has 13 amino acids. V shed 3 bases, J shed 8 bases, and the junction held 4 bases outside the gene matches. Germline CDR1 is MNHNS and CDR2 is SASEGT. CDR3 bases: TGTGCCAGCAGTGAGGGACAGAGGGATGAGCAGTTCTTC. Protein product: CASSEGQRDEQFF.

This chain joins TRBV24-1 and TRBJ2-3, with 8 bases lining up with TRBD1. After removal of 9 bases from V and 4 bases from J, the junction contained 2 bases not matched to a gene. The CDR3 is 12 residues long. Germline-derived CDR1 and CDR2 are KGHDR and SFDVKD. CDR3 loop: CATGGQADTQYF. The CDR3 DNA follows: TGTGCCACCGGGGGACAGGCAGATACGCAGTATTTT.

The rearrangement joins TRBV28 to TRBJ2-3, with a weak D call TRBD1 (5 bases). This CDR3 spans 15 amino acids. Germline V gives CDR1 MDHEN, CDR2 SYDVKM. The V gene lost 3 bases and the J gene lost 4 bases, with 14 bases spanning the gap. CDR3 in amino acids: CASSLLGEDSDTQYF. The CDR3 DNA is TGTGCCAGCAGTTTGTTAGGGGAAGACTCAGATACGCAGTATTTT.

J is TRBJ2-2 and V is TRBV6-5; TRBD1 matches at 8 bases. The CDR3 spans 15 residues. V was pared by 6 bases and J by 0 bases, with 3 bases of the junction left unmatched. Germline values: CDR1 MNHEY, CDR2 SVGAGI. The CDR3 is CASRKDRANTGELFF. Written as DNA, the CDR3 is TGTGCCAGCAGAAAGGACAGGGCGAACACCGGGGAGCTGTTTTTT.

This rearrangement joins TRBV10-3 to TRBJ2-3; D remains unclear. Germline-derived CDR1 and CDR2 are ENHRY and SYGVKD. The CDR3 runs to 13 residues. V was trimmed by 10 bases and J by 6 bases, leaving 17 bases between them. The CDR3 spells CASLEPGRDTQYF. CDR3 sequence (DNA): TGTGCCAGCCTAGAACCGGGTAGGGATACGCAGTATTTT.

This chain links TRBV7-3 with TRBJ1-1; D perhaps matches TRBD1 (6 bases). Germline values: CDR1 SGHTA, CDR2 FQGTGA. V shed 2 bases and J shed 3 bases, with 13 bases lying between them. The CDR3 covers 15 residues. The CDR3: CASSLWGGGDTEAFF. The CDR3 bases are TGTGCCAGCAGCTTATGGGGAGGGGGAGACACTGAAGCTTTCTTT.

The chain is built from TRBV5-4 and TRBJ1-6; D gene unclear. The CDR3 has 14 residues. From germline, CDR1 is SGHNT and CDR2 YYREEE (reference sequence). Trimming cost V 5 bases and J 2 bases, with 8 bases left between them. CDR3: CASSAETYNSPLHF. The CDR3 nucleotides read TGTGCCAGCAGTGCAGAAACCTATAATTCACCCCTCCACTTT.

V and J are TRBV5-8 and TRBJ2-5, with 9 bases fitting TRBD1. The CDR3 length is 17 residues. Losses at the gene ends were 4 bases for V and 4 bases for J; bases not matched to a gene: 14. Germline V CDR1 and CDR2: SGHTS, YDEGEE. The CDR3 DNA reads as TGTGCCAGCAGCGGGGGTCTCGGACAGGGGTTGGGAGAGACCCAGTACTTC. Translation: CASSGGLGQGLGETQYF.

V and J are TRBV30 and TRBJ2-2; 10 bases align to TRBD1. Germline CDR1 reads GTSNPN; CDR2 reads SVGIG (reference sequence). There are 16 residues in the CDR3. The J segment lost 6 bases and the V segment lost 3 bases, leaving 10 bases of the junction unmatched. CDR3 protein: CAWRFVGTGAAGELFF. CDR3 bases: TGTGCCTGGAGGTTCGTCGGGACAGGGGCTGCCGGGGAGCTGTTTTTT.

As DNA, the CDR3 is TGTGCCAGCTCACCAGGCGGAGCCAAAAACATTCAGTACTTC. Its translation: CASSPGGAKNIQYF. V usage is TRBV18 and J usage is TRBJ2-4; D unresolved. Germline-derived CDR1 and CDR2 are KGHSH and LQKENI. CDR3 length: 14 residues. V lost 2 bases to trimming and J lost 0 bases, with 5 bases between them.

This clone was observed once. The chain is built from TRBV2 and TRBJ1-2, with D hard to call. The CDR3 length is 14 residues. CDR1 is SNHLY and CDR2 is FYNNEI in the germline V gene. V dropped 2 bases and J dropped 7 bases, with 14 bases sitting between them. DNA of the CDR3: TGTGCCAGCAGTGAAAGAGGCGGACTCTCTGGCTACACCTTC. Its translation: CASSERGGLSGYTF.

This chain uses TRBV7-6 with TRBJ1-2; D remains unclear. CDR3 size: 11 residues. Germline-derived CDR1 and CDR2 are SGHVS and FNYEAQ. The V gene lost 11 bases and the J gene lost 2 bases, with 9 bases spanning the gap. DNA of the CDR3: TGTGCCGTAGAATGGAACTATGGCTACACCTTC. The encoded protein is CAVEWNYGYTF.